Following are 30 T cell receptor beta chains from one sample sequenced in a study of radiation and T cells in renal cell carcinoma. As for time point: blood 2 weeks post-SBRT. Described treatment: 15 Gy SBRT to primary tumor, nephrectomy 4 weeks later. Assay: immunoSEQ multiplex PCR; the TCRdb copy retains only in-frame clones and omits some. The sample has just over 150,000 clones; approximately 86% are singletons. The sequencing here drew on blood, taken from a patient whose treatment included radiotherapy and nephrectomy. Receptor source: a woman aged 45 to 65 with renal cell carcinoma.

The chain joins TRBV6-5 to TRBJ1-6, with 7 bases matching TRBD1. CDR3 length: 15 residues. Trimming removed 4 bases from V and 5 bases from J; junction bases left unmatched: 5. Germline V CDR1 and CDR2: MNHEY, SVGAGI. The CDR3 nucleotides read TGTGCCAGCAGTTTCGACAGGGAGAATAATTCACCCCTCCACTTT. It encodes CASSFDRENNSPLHF.

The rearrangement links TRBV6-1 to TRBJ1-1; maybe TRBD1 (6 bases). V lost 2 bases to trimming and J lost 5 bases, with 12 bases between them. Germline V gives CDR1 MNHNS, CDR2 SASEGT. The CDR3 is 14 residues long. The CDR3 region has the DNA TGTGCCAGCAGTGAATCGGGGGGCTGGACTGAAGCTTTCTTT. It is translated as CASSESGGWTEAFF.

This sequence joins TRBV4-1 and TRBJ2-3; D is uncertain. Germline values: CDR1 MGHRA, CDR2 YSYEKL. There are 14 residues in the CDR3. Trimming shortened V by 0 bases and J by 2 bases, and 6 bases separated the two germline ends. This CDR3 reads CASSQDWTTDTQYF. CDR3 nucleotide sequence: TGCGCCAGCAGCCAAGATTGGACCACAGATACGCAGTATTTT.

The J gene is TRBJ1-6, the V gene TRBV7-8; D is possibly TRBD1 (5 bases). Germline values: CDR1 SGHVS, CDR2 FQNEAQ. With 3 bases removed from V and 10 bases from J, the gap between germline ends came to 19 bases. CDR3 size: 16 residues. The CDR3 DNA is TGTGCCAGCAGCTTCGGGTTTCGGGGGGAGGTATCACCCCTCCACTTT. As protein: CASSFGFRGEVSPLHF.

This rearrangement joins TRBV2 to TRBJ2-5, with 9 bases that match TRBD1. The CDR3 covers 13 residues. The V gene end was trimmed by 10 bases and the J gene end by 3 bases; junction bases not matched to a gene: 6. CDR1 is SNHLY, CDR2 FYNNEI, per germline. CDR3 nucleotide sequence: TGTGCCAACAACCGGGACAGGGAAGAGACCCAGTACTTC. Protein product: CANNRDREETQYF. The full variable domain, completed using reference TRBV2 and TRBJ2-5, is EPEVTQTPSHQVTQMGQEVILRCVPISNHLYFYWYRQILGQKVEFLVSFYNNEISEKSEIFDDQFSVERPDGSNFTLKIRSTKLEDSAMYFCANNRDREETQYFGPGTRLLVL.

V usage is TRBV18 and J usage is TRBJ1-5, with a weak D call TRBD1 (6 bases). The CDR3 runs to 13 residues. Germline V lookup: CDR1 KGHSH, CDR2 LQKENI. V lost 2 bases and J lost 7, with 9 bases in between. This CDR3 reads CASSPTGNQPQHF. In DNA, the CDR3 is TGTGCCAGCTCACCAACAGGGAACCAGCCCCAGCATTTT.

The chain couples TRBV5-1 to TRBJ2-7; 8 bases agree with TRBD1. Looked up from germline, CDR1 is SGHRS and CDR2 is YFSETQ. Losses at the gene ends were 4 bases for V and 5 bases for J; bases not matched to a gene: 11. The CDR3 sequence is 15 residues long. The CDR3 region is CASSLKLRGQDEQYF. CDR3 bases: TGCGCCAGCAGCCTCAAGTTGAGGGGACAGGACGAGCAGTACTTC.

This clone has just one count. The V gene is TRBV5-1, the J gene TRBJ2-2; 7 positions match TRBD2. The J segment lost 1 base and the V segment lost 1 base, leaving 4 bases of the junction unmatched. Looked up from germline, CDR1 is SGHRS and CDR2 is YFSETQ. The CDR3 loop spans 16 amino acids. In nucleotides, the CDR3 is TGCGCCAGCAGCTTGTGGCTAGCGGAGAACACCGGGGAGCTGTTTTTT. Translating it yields CASSLWLAENTGELFF.

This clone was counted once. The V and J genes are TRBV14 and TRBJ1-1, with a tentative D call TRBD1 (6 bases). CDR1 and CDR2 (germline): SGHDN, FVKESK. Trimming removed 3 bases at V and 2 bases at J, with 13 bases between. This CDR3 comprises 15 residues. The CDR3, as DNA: TGTGCCAGCAGCCATTGGACAGAGATAAACACTGAAGCTTTCTTT. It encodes CASSHWTEINTEAFF.

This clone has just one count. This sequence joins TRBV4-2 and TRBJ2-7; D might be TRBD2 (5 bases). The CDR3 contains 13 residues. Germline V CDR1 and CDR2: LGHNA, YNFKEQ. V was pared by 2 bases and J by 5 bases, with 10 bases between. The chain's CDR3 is CASSQRGSHEQYF. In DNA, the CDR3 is TGTGCCAGCAGCCAACGGGGATCGCACGAGCAGTACTTC.

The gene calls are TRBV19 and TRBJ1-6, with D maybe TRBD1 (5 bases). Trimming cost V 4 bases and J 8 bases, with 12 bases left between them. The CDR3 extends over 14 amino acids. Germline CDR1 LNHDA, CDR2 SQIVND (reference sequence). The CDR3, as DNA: TGTGCCAGTAGTACCCGGACAACGCATTCACCCCTCCACTTT. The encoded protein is CASSTRTTHSPLHF.

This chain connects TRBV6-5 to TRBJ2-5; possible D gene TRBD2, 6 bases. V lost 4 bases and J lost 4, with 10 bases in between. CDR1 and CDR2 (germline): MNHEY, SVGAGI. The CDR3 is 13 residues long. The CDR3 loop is CASSSSSAETQYF. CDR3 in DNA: TGTGCCAGCAGTTCCTCTAGCGCAGAGACCCAGTACTTC.

CDR3 nucleotide sequence: TGTGCCAGCAGTCTTCTTCCAGGTTTCCAAGAGACCCAGTACTTC. Protein product: CASSLLPGFQETQYF. The gene calls are TRBV7-6 and TRBJ2-5; D remains ambiguous. Germline CDR1 and CDR2: SGHVS and FNYEAQ. This CDR3 spans 15 amino acids. Trimming took off 6 bases at V and 1 base at J, with 15 bases between the two ends.

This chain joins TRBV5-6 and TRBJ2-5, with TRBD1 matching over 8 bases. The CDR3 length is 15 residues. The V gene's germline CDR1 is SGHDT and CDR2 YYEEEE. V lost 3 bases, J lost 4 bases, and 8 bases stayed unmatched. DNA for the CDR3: TGTGCCAGCAGCTGGGACAGGCTGGGAAGAGAGACCCAGTACTTC. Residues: CASSWDRLGRETQYF.

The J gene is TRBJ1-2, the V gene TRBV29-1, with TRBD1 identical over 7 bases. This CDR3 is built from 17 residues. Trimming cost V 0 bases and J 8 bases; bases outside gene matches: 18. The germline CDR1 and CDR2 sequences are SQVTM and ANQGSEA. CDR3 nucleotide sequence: TGCAGCGTTGAAGAGCTGATGGGTTACAGGGGCCTCAAGGGCTACACCTTC. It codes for CSVEELMGYRGLKGYTF. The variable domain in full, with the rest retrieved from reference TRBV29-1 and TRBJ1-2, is SAVISQKPSRDICQRGTSLTIQCQVDSQVTMMFWYRQQPGQSLTLIATANQGSEATYESGFVIDKFPISRPNLTFSTLTVSNMSPEDSSIYLCSVEELMGYRGLKGYTFGSGTRLTVV.

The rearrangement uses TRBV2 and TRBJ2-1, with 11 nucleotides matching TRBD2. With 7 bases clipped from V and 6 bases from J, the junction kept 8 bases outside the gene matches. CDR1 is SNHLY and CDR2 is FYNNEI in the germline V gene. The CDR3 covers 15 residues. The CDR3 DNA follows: TGTGCCAGCAACATTCTAGCGGGGGGCCCCAATGAGCAGTTCTTC. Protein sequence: CASNILAGGPNEQFF.

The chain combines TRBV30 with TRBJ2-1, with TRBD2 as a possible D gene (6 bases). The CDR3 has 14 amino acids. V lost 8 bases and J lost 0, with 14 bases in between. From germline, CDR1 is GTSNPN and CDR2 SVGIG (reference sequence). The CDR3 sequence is CASREPISYNEQFF. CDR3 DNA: TGTGCCAGCCGGGAGCCCATCTCCTACAATGAGCAGTTCTTC.

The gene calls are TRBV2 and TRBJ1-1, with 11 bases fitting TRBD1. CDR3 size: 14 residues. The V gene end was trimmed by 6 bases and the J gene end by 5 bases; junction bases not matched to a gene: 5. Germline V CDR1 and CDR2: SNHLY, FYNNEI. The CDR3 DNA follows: TGTGCCAGCAGCGGACAGGGGGCTGGGACTGAAGCTTTCTTT. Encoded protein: CASSGQGAGTEAFF.

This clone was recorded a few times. CDR3 DNA: TGCGCCAGCAGCCAAGAGACCACAAGGGGCTACACCTTC. It encodes CASSQETTRGYTF. The rearrangement uses TRBV4-1 and TRBJ1-2; unclear D gene. The V gene's germline CDR1 is MGHRA and CDR2 YSYEKL. V was cut by 0 bases and J by 8 bases, with 10 bases left in between. The CDR3 contains 13 residues.

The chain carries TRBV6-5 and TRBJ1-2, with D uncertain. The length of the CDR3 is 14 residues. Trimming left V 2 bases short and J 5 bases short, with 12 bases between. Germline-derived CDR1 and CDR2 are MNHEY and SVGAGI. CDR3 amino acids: CASSYGRVGYGYTF. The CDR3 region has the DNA TGTGCCAGCAGTTACGGTAGAGTGGGGTATGGCTACACCTTC.

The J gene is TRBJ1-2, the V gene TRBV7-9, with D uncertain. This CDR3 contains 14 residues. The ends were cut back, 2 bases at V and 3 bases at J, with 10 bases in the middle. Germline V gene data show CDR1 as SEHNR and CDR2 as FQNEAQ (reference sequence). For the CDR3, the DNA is TGTGCCAGCAGCTTATTTCCCGAAGACTATGGCTACACCTTC. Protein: CASSLFPEDYGYTF.

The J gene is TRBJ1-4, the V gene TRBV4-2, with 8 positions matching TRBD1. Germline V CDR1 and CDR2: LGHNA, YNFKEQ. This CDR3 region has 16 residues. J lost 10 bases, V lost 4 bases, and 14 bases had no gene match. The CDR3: CASSPFRGRGLVKLFF. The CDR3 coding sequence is TGTGCCAGCAGCCCGTTCAGGGGGCGAGGGCTCGTAAAACTGTTTTTT.

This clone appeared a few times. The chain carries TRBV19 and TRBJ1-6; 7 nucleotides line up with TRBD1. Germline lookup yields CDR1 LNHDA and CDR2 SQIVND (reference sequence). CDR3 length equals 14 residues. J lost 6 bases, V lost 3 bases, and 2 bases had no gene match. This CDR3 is CASSIRQGNSPLHF. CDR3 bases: TGTGCCAGTAGTATTAGACAGGGTAATTCACCCCTCCACTTT.

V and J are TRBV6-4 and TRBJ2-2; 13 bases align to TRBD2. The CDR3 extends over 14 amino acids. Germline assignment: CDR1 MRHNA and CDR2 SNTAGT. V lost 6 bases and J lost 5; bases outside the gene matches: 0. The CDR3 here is CASRLAGGTGELFF. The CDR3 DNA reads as TGTGCCAGCAGACTAGCGGGGGGGACCGGGGAGCTGTTTTTT.

The CDR3 DNA reads TGTGCCAGCAGCTCGAGGACTAGCGGGGGGGCCTCGTTTGGCTATGAGCAGTTCTTC. Amino acid sequence: CASSSRTSGGASFGYEQFF. This chain links TRBV7-8 with TRBJ2-1, with 15 bases that match TRBD2. The CDR3 has 19 amino acids. The V gene end was trimmed by 4 bases and the J gene end by 8 bases; junction bases not matched to a gene: 15. In germline, CDR1 is SGHVS, CDR2 FQNEAQ.

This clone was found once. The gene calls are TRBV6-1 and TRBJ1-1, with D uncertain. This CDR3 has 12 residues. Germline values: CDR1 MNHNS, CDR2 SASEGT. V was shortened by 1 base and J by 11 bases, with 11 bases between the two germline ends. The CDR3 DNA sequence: TGTGCCAGCAGTGAAGGGTGGTTATCGGCTTTCTTT. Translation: CASSEGWLSAFF.

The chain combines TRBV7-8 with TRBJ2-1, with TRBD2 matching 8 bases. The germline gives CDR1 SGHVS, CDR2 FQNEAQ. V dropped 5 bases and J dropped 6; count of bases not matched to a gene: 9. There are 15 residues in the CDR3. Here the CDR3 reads CASSPNGGAINEQFF. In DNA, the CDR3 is TGTGCCAGCAGCCCCAACGGGGGGGCCATCAATGAGCAGTTCTTC.

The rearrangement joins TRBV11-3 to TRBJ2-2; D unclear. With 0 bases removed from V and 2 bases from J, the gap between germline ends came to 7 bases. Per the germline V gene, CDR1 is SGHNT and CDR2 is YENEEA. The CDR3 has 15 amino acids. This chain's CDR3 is CASSLDGDNTGELFF. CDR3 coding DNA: TGTGCCAGCAGCTTAGATGGGGATAACACCGGGGAGCTGTTTTTT.

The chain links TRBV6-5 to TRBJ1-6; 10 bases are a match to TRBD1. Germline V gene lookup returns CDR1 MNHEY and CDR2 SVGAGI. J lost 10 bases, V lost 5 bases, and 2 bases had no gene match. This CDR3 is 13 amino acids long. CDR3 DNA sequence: TGTGCCAGCAGTCGGGACAGGGGATCACCCCTCCACTTT. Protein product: CASSRDRGSPLHF.

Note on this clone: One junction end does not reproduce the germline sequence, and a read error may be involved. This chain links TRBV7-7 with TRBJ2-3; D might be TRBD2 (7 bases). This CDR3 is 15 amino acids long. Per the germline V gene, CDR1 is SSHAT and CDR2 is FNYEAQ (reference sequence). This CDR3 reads CASSPGGPYTDTQYF. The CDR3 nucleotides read TGTGCTAGCAGCCCCGGGGGGCCTTACACAGATACGCAGTATTTT.